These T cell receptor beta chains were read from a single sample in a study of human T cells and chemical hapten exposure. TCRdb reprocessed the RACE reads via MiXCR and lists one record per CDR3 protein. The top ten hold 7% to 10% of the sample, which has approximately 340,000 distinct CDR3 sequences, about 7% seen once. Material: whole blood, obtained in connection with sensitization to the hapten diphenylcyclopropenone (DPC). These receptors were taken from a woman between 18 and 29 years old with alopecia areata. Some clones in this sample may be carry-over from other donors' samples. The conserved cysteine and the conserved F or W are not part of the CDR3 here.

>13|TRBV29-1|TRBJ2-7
SVEVGDGLSYEQY
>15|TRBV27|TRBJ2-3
ASSPQRLAGYTDTQY
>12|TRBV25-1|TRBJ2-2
ASAPTGGTGELF
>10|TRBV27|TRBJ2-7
ASNPTGYEQY
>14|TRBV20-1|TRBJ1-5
SASGKVGRINQPQH
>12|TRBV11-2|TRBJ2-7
ASSSQRAGTEQY
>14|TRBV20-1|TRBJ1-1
SARDSGQGSYTEAF
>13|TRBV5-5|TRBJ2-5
ASSLWGGQQETQY
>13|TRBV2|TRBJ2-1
ATMWTMRFANEQF
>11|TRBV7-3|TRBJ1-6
ASSLIRNSPLH
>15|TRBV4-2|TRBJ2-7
ASSQDPLLAGAYEQY